Sequencing of this TCR beta chain was carried out in a study of blood T cell repertoires in COVID-19. Background on the study: Samples came from the United States, Italy and Spain, spanning acute and convalescent COVID-19. In each case, the material was cDNA or gDNA derived from T cells, B-cell-depleted T cells, or PBMCs.

Original analysis: Estimation of nucleated cell counts was performed using reference gene primer amplification. The repertoire was sequenced with immunoSEQ multiplex PCR; TCRdb's copy has only in-frame clones and lacks some. The D gene and trimming were derived from the DNA, and the V and J assignments and clone size from that table. The table shows under 200,000 clones, with about four fifths occurring only once. The origin of this receptor is a man in his 70s with active or convalescent COVID-19. Sequences were obtained from peripheral blood.

Here the CDR3 reads CASSMRDSLTIYEQYF. Here the CDR3 DNA reads TGTGCCAGTAGTATGCGGGACAGCCTAACCATTTACGAGCAGTACTTC. The V gene is TRBV19, the J gene TRBJ2-7, with a tentative D call TRBD1 (7 bases). V was cut by 3 bases and J by 4 bases, with 19 bases left in between. Germline CDR1 LNHDA, CDR2 SQIVND (reference sequence). The CDR3 has 16 amino acids.